Listed below are T cell receptor beta chains from one sample, sequenced in a study of T-cell memory formation after mild COVID-19. In TCRdb, the 5' RACE reads were re-called with MiXCR into one record per CDR3 protein. Of roughly 180,000 distinct CDR3 sequences in the sample, around 18% were seen once. Sequencing was performed on PBMCs or a T cell subset sorted from them (not recorded which). The receptors here all came from a man between 18 and 35 years old who had mild COVID-19 (a few samples of this study predate the infection). Cell type and time point are not known. Each CDR3 is given with its conserved first and last residue. D genes are given only for firm matches. Where a row states a size, it is once, few, many or the class of an expanded clone; other rows omit it.

D: .
size: .
V: TRBV7-9
J: TRBJ1-1
length: 15
DNA: TGTGCCAGCAGCTTAGTCGGGGGTGGGCACACTGAAGCTTTCTTT
CDR3: CASSLVGGGHTEAFF

D: .
size: few
V: TRBV5-1
J: TRBJ2-5
length: 15
DNA: TGCGCCAGCAGCTTGGCCTGGGGAGGACAAGAGACCCAGTACTTC
CDR3: CASSLAWGGQETQYF

D: .
size: .
V: TRBV9
J: TRBJ2-5
length: 14
DNA: TGTGCCAGCAGTCGGACAGCGTACCAAGAGACCCAGTACTTC
CDR3: CASSRTAYQETQYF

D: .
size: .
V: TRBV6-2/TRBV6-3
J: TRBJ1-1
length: 13
DNA: TGTGCCAGCAGGAGACAGCGGAACACTGAAGCTTTCTTT
CDR3: CASRRQRNTEAFF

D: .
size: .
V: TRBV5-1
J: TRBJ1-6
length: 15
DNA: TGCGCCAGCAGCTTGCCGGCGGGGGGAAATTCACCCCTCCACTTT
CDR3: CASSLPAGGNSPLHF

D: TRBD1
size: .
V: TRBV7-2
J: TRBJ1-6
length: 15
DNA: TGTGCCAGCAGCCCCCGGGACAGCGGAGTTTCACCCCTCCACTTT
CDR3: CASSPRDSGVSPLHF

D: TRBD1
size: .
V: TRBV10-3
J: TRBJ2-7
length: 14
DNA: TGTGCCATCAGTGAGTGGCAGGGGGCCGACGAGCAGTACTTC
CDR3: CAISEWQGADEQYF

D: .
size: few
V: TRBV7-8
J: TRBJ2-1
length: 17
DNA: TGTGCCAGCAGCTTAGGTGGACCGGGGGCCTCCTACAATGAGCAGTTCTTC
CDR3: CASSLGGPGASYNEQFF

D: TRBD2
size: .
V: TRBV6-6
J: TRBJ2-7
length: 18
DNA: TGTGCCAGCAGTTACTCGGCCTCGGCTAGCGGGGGAGCCTACGAGCAGTACTTC
CDR3: CASSYSASASGGAYEQYF

D: .
size: .
V: TRBV5-1
J: TRBJ2-3
length: 14
DNA: TGCGCCAGCAGCTTCTCGGATCACACAGATACGCAGTATTTT
CDR3: CASSFSDHTDTQYF

D: .
size: .
V: TRBV24-1
J: TRBJ2-6
length: 14
DNA: TGTGCCACCATGTCGAACTCTGGGGCCAACGTCCTGACTTTC
CDR3: CATMSNSGANVLTF

D: TRBD2
size: .
V: TRBV24-1
J: TRBJ2-2
length: 18
DNA: TGTGCCACCAGTGATAAATTTCAGCCAGCGGGGAGCACCGGGGAGCTGTTTTTT
CDR3: CATSDKFQPAGSTGELFF

D: .
size: .
V: TRBV3-1
J: TRBJ2-3
length: 13
DNA: TGTGCCAGCAGCCAAGAATTGTGGGGTACGCAGTATTTT
CDR3: CASSQELWGTQYF

D: TRBD1
size: few
V: TRBV7-9
J: TRBJ1-4
length: 14
DNA: TGTGCCAGCAGCTTGGGGACAGGACCTGAAAAACTGTTTTTT
CDR3: CASSLGTGPEKLFF

D: .
size: few
V: TRBV7-2
J: TRBJ1-3
length: 16
DNA: TGTGCCAGCAGCCCCTCCCCGGGGTACTCTGGAAACACCATATATTTT
CDR3: CASSPSPGYSGNTIYF

D: TRBD2
size: .
V: TRBV5-6
J: TRBJ2-1
length: 14
DNA: TGTGCCAGCAGCTTGGAAGCGGGGATCAATGAGCAGTTCTTC
CDR3: CASSLEAGINEQFF

D: .
size: few
V: TRBV9
J: TRBJ2-1
length: 13
DNA: TGTGCCAGCAGCCCGTCCTCCTACAATGAGCAGTTCTTC
CDR3: CASSPSSYNEQFF

D: TRBD1
size: .
V: TRBV20-1
J: TRBJ1-2
length: 15
DNA: TGCAGTGCTAGAGATCGAACCGGGACAGGGGAAGGCTACACCTTC
CDR3: CSARDRTGTGEGYTF

D: TRBD2
size: few
V: TRBV5-1
J: TRBJ2-5
length: 16
DNA: TGCGCCAGCAGCTCCATGGGAGCGGGGGCGAAAGAGACCCAGTACTTC
CDR3: CASSSMGAGAKETQYF

D: .
size: .
V: TRBV20-1
J: TRBJ1-1
length: 13
DNA: TGCAGTGCTAAACACAGGGTTCACACTGAAGCTTTCTTT
CDR3: CSAKHRVHTEAFF

D: .
size: .
V: TRBV20-1
J: TRBJ2-3
length: 14
DNA: TGCAGTGCTAGAGATGGTGCAGGGGCAGATACGCAGTATTTT
CDR3: CSARDGAGADTQYF

D: .
size: few
V: TRBV7-3
J: TRBJ1-2
length: 15
DNA: TGTGCCAGCAGCTTAACGGGGGGAGCGAACTATGGCTACACCTTC
CDR3: CASSLTGGANYGYTF

D: .
size: few
V: TRBV5-5
J: TRBJ2-7
length: 13
DNA: TGTGCCAGCAGCCCAGGAGGGGACGGCGAGCAGTACTTC
CDR3: CASSPGGDGEQYF

D: .
size: .
V: TRBV7-2
J: TRBJ1-2
length: 12
DNA: TGTGCCAGCAGCCCCTACGACAGGAACTACACCTTC
CDR3: CASSPYDRNYTF

D: TRBD1
size: few
V: TRBV5-1
J: TRBJ2-3
length: 14
DNA: TGCGCCAGCAGCTGGGACAGTACTTCGGATACGCAGTATTTT
CDR3: CASSWDSTSDTQYF

D: .
size: few
V: TRBV29-1
J: TRBJ1-2
length: 10
DNA: TGCAGCGTGGGACATCTTGGCTACACCTTC
CDR3: CSVGHLGYTF

D: .
size: few
V: TRBV5-1
J: TRBJ1-6
length: 16
DNA: TGCGCCAGCAGCTTGGAGGCCAGGGCTGGCGGTTCACCCCTCCACTTT
CDR3: CASSLEARAGGSPLHF

D: .
size: .
V: TRBV4-1
J: TRBJ1-6
length: 16
DNA: TGCGCCAGCAGCCACCTCTTGCGGGGCAGAAAGTCACCCCTCCACTTT
CDR3: CASSHLLRGRKSPLHF

D: TRBD1
size: few
V: TRBV18
J: TRBJ1-1
length: 13
DNA: TGTGCCAGCTCACCCCAGGGGGGCACTGAAGCTTTCTTT
CDR3: CASSPQGGTEAFF

D: TRBD1
size: .
V: TRBV7-7
J: TRBJ2-2
length: 15
DNA: TGTGCCAGCAGCTCAAAGCAGGGGGCCACCGGGGAGCTGTTTTTT
CDR3: CASSSKQGATGELFF

D: .
size: .
V: TRBV5-1
J: TRBJ2-1
length: 14
DNA: TGCGCCAGCAGTTTGGGGGACAATTACAATGAGCAGTTCTTC
CDR3: CASSLGDNYNEQFF

D: .
size: few
V: TRBV21-1
J: TRBJ1-3
length: 18
DNA: TGTGCCAGCAGCAAAACAAAACCCCTCGGGCTTTCTGGAAACACCATATATTTT
CDR3: CASSKTKPLGLSGNTIYF

D: .
size: .
V: TRBV23-1
J: TRBJ2-5
length: 14
DNA: TGCGCCAGCAGCCGTTCGAGGGCGCCAGAGACCCAGTACTTC
CDR3: CASSRSRAPETQYF

D: .
size: .
V: TRBV5-1
J: TRBJ2-7
length: 15
DNA: TGCGCCAGCAGCGCCCCCCCCGCGAGCTCCTACGAGCAGTACTTC
CDR3: CASSAPPASSYEQYF

D: .
size: .
V: TRBV5-1
J: TRBJ2-3
length: 14
DNA: TGCGCCAGCAGCTCACCGTCGAGCACAGATACGCAGTATTTT
CDR3: CASSSPSSTDTQYF

D: .
size: many
V: TRBV5-5
J: TRBJ1-5
length: 13
DNA: TGTGCCAGCAGCCGGGGCCCTAATCAGCCCCAGCATTTT
CDR3: CASSRGPNQPQHF

D: .
size: .
V: TRBV12-3/TRBV12-4
J: TRBJ1-1
length: 14
DNA: TGTGCCAGCACCCGAGGGGGTCAGAACACTGAAGCTTTCTTT
CDR3: CASTRGGQNTEAFF

D: .
size: .
V: TRBV7-9
J: TRBJ1-4
length: 13
DNA: TGTGCCAGCAGCTTATCAACTAATGAAAAACTGTTTTTT
CDR3: CASSLSTNEKLFF

D: .
size: .
V: TRBV2
J: TRBJ1-3
length: 15
DNA: TGTGCCAGCAGGGGCGACAGACCCTCTGGAAACACCATATATTTT
CDR3: CASRGDRPSGNTIYF

D: TRBD2
size: many
V: TRBV12-3/TRBV12-4
J: TRBJ2-2
length: 16
DNA: TGTGCCAGCAGTATGGCACTAGCGGGGGTCACCGGGGAGCTGTTTTTT
CDR3: CASSMALAGVTGELFF